Each of the 7 T cell receptor beta chains below was sequenced from the same sample in a study of T cells in women clearing cervical HPV infection. Data came from immunoSEQ multiplex PCR; TCRdb stores just in-frame clones and leaves some out. The repertoire table contains fewer than 35,000 clones. Sequences were obtained from blood buffy coat. These receptors were obtained from a woman between 18 and 69 years old with a cervical HPV16 infection that either progressed to CIN3+ or cleared (not recorded which).

Of note for this clone: The CDR3 goes on 3 residues after the read ends, and that part is filled in from the germline J gene. This chain links TRBV30 with TRBJ2-1; 9 bases align to TRBD2. Trimming cost V 0 bases and J 3 bases; bases outside gene matches: 9. Germline V gives CDR1 GTSNPN, CDR2 SVGIG (reference sequence). The CDR3 length is 17 residues. The CDR3 sequence is CAWSVWGREGLYNEQFF. Incomplete CDR3 DNA: TGTGCCTGGAGTGTCTGGGGGCGGGAGGGCCTCTACAATGAG.

A remark on this clone: The read ends 3 residues early relative to the CDR3; the germline J gene fills the gap. The J gene is TRBJ2-4, the V gene TRBV7-9, with 9 bases aligning to TRBD1. The CDR3 consists of 14 residues. Germline V lookup: CDR1 SEHNR, CDR2 FQNEAQ (reference sequence). CDR3 residues: CASSPGTGTPGQYF. Partial CDR3 DNA: TGTGCCAGCAGCCCCGGGACAGGGACCCCCGGT.

The DNA read from the CDR3 is TGTGCCAGCGCACCTCTACAGGGTGATGTCTACGAC. Translated, it gives CASAPLQGDVYD. The whole CDR3 protein is CASAPLQGDVYDYTF. The chain is built from TRBV7-9 and TRBJ1-2, with a tentative D call TRBD1 (6 bases). The observed sequence ends 3 residues before the CDR3 terminus, with the missing tail filled in from the germline J gene. Germline CDR1 is SEHNR and CDR2 is FQNEAQ (reference sequence). The CDR3 extends over 15 amino acids.

Remarks on this clone: The read stops 3 residues short of the end of the CDR3; the missing end is completed from the germline J gene. The chain combines TRBV11-2 with TRBJ2-3, with D possibly matching TRBD2 (5 bases). Germline-derived CDR1 and CDR2 are SGHAT and FQNNGV. The CDR3 totals 14 residues. V lost 5 bases to trimming and J lost 2 bases, with 11 bases between them. The CDR3 protein is CASSPRGTTDTQYF. The part of the CDR3 DNA that was read is TGTGCCAGCAGCCCCCGGGGTACCACAGATACG.

A remark on this clone: The read gets to within 3 residues of the CDR3 end, and the germline J gene fills in the rest. The chain is built from TRBV18 and TRBJ2-4; 11 bases are shared with TRBD1. From germline, CDR1 is KGHSH and CDR2 LQKENI. CDR3 length: 13 residues. CDR3 amino acids: CASSPGTGGSQYF. The sequenced CDR3 bases are TGTGCCAGCTCACCAGGGACAGGGGGTAGT. The full variable domain, with the rest looked up from reference TRBV18 and TRBJ2-4, is NAGVMQNPRHLVRRRGQEARLRCSPMKGHSHVYWYRQLPEEGLKFMVYLQKENIIDESGMPKERFSAEFPKEGPSILRIQQVVRGDSAAYFCASSPGTGGSQYFGAGTRLSVL.

As for this clone: The read ends 3 residues shy of where the CDR3 ends; the end is completed using the germline J gene. This chain connects TRBV7-6 to TRBJ2-4; D is undetermined. The germline V gene encodes CDR1 SGHVS and CDR2 FNYEAQ. The CDR3 has 13 amino acids. CDR3 in amino acids: CASSPSGAYGQYF. CDR3 DNA, as far as it was read: TGTGCCAGCAGCCCGTCAGGAGCCTATGGT.

Regarding this clone: The CDR3 extends 3 residues past the end of the read, so its final part is completed from the germline J gene. This chain uses TRBV30 with TRBJ2-1; D perhaps matches TRBD1 (5 bases). CDR1 is GTSNPN and CDR2 is SVGIG in the germline V gene (reference sequence). CDR3 length equals 13 residues. V lost 0 bases, J lost 4 bases, and 7 bases lay in between. CDR3 bases read: TGTGCCTGGAGTGTAGACAGTTACAATGAG. Its protein product is CAWSVDSYNE. The CDR3, in full, reads CAWSVDSYNEQFF.